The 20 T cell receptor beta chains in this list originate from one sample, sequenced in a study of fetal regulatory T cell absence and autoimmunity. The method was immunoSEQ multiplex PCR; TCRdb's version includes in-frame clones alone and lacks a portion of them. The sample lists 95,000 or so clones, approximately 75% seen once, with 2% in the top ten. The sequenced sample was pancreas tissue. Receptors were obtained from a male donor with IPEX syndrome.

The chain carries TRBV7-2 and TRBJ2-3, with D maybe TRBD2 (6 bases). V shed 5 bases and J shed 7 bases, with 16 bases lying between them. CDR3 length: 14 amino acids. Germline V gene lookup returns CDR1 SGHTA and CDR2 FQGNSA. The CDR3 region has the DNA TGTGCCAGCAGCCCCCGCCGGGACTCTTATACGCAGTATTTT. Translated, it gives CASSPRRDSYTQYF. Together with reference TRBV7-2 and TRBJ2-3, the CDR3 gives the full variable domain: GAGVSQSPSNKVTEKGKDVELRCDPISGHTALYWYRQSLGQGLEFLIYFQGNSAPDKSGLPSDRFSAERTGGSVSTLTIQRTQQEDSAVYLCASSPRRDSYTQYFGPGTRLTVL.

CDR3 nucleotides: TGCAGCGTTTCGGTAGCGGGGAAGAGCTCCTACGAGCAGTACTTC. Amino acid sequence: CSVSVAGKSSYEQYF. This rearrangement joins TRBV29-1 to TRBJ2-7, with 8 bases aligning to TRBD2. Germline V gene sequence: CDR1 SQVTM, CDR2 ANQGSEA. The CDR3 consists of 15 residues. J lost 0 bases, V lost 5 bases, and 9 bases had no gene match.

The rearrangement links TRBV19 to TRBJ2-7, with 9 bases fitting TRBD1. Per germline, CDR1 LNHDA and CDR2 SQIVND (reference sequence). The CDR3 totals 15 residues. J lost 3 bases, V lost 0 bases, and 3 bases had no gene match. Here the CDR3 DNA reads TGTGCCAGTAGTATAGATCAGGGACAGGGCTACGAGCAGTACTTC. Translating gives CASSIDQGQGYEQYF.

CDR3: CASSSHGDLTDTQYF. In DNA form, the CDR3 reads TGTGCCAGCAGCTCTCACGGGGACCTCACAGATACGCAGTATTTT. The chain is built from TRBV11-3 and TRBJ2-3, with D possibly called TRBD1 or TRBD2 (5 bases each). V was clipped by 4 bases and J by 2 bases, with 13 bases between them. This CDR3 region has 15 residues. Germline CDR1 is SGHNT and CDR2 is YENEEA.

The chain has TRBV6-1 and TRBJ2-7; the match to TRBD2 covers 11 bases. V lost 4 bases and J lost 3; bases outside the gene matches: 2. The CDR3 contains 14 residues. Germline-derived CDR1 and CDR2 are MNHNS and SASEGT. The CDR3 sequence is CASSVTSGNYEQYF. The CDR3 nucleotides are TGTGCCAGCAGTGTGACTAGCGGGAACTACGAGCAGTACTTC.

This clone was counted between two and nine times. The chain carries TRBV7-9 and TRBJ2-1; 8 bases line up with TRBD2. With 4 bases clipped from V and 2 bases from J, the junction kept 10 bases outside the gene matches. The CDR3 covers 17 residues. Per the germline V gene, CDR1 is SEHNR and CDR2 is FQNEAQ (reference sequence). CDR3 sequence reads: CASSSPGSGRTYNEQFF. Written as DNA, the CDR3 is TGTGCCAGCAGCTCCCCCGGCAGCGGGAGAACCTACAATGAGCAGTTCTTC.

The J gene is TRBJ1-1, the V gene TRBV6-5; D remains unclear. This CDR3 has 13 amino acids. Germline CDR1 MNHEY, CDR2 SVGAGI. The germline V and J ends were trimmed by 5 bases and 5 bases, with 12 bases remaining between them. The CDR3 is CASSNRRKTEAFF. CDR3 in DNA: TGTGCCAGCAGTAACCGGCGGAAGACTGAAGCTTTCTTT.

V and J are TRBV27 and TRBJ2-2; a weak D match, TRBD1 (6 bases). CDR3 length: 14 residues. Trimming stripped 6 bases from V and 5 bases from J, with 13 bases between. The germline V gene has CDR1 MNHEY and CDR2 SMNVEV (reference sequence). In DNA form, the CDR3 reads TGTGCCAGCAGGCCCGGGACAAATACCGGGGAGCTGTTTTTT. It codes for CASRPGTNTGELFF.

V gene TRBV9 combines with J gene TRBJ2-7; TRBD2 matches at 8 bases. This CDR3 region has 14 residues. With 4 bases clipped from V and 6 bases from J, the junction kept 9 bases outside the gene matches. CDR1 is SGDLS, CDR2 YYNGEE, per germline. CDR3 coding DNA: TGTGCCAGCAGCCCCATAGCGGGGCGGGGCGAGCAGTACTTC. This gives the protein CASSPIAGRGEQYF.

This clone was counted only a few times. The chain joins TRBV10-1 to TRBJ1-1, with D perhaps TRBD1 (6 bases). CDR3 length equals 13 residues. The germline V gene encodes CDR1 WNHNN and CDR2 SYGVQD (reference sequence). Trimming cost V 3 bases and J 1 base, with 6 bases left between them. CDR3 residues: CASSDRGNTEAFF. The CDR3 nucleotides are TGCGCCAGCAGTGACAGGGGGAACACTGAAGCTTTCTTT.

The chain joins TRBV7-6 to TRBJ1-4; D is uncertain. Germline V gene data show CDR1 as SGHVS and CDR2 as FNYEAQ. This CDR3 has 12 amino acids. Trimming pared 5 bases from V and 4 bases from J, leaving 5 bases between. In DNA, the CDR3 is TGTGCCAGCAGCCCCAATAATGAAAAACTGTTTTTT. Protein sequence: CASSPNNEKLFF.

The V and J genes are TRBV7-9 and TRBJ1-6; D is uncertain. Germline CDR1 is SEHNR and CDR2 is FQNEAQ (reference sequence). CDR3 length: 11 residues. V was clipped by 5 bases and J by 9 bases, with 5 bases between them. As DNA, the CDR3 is TGTGCCAGCAGCGATACTTCACCCCTCCACTTT. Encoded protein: CASSDTSPLHF.

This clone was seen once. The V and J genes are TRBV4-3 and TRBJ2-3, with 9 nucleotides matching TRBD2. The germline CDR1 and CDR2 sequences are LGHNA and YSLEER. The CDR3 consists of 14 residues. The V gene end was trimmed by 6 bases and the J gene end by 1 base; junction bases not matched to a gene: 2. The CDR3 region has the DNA TGCGCCAGCAGTCGGACTAGCGGCACAGATACGCAGTATTTT. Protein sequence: CASSRTSGTDTQYF.

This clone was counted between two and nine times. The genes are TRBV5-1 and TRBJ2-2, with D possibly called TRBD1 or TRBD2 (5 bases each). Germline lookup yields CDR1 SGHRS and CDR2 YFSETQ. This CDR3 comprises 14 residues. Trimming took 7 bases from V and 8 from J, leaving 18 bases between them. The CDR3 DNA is TGCGCCAGCGGGGGAACGGGACCTCGAGGGGAGCTGTTTTTT. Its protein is CASGGTGPRGELFF. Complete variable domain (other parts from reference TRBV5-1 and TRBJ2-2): KAGVTQTPRYLIKTRGQQVTLSCSPISGHRSVSWYQQTPGQGLQFLFEYFSETQRNKGNFPGRFSGRQFSNSRSEMNVSTLELGDSALYLCASGGTGPRGELFFGEGSRLTVL.

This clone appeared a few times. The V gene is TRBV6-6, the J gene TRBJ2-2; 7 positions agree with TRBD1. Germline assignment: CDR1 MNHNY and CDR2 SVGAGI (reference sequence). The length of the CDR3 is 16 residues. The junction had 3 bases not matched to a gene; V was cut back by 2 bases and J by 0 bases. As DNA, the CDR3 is TGTGCCAGCAGTTACGCCCAGGGGGCGAACACCGGGGAGCTGTTTTTT. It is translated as CASSYAQGANTGELFF.

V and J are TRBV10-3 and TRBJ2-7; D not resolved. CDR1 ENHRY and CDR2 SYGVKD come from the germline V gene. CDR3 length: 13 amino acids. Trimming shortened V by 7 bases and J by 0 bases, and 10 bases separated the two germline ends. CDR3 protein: CAIKSPLSYEQYF. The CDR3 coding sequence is TGTGCCATCAAGAGTCCCCTCTCCTACGAGCAGTACTTC.

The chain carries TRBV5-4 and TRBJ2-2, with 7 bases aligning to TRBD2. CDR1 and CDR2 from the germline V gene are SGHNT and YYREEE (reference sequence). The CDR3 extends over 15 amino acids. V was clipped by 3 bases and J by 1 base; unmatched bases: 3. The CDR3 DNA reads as TGTGCCAGCAGCTCCGGACTAGGGAACACCGGGGAGCTGTTTTTT. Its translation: CASSSGLGNTGELFF. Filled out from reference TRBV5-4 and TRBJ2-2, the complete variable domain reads ETGVTQSPTHLIKTRGQQVTLRCSSQSGHNTVSWYQQALGQGPQFIFQYYREEENGRGNFPPRFSGLQFPNYSSELNVNALELDDSALYLCASSSGLGNTGELFFGEGSRLTVL.

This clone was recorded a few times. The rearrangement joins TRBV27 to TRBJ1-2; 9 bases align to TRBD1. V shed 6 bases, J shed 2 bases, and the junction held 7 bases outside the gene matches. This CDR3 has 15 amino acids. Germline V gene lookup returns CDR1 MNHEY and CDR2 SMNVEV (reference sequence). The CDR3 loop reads CASSSAGQGNYGYTF. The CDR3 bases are TGTGCCAGCAGCTCCGCGGGACAGGGAAACTATGGCTACACCTTC.

The CDR3 DNA is TGCGCCAGCAGTGTCACAGGCCTCTCCTACGAGCAGTACTTC. Its translation: CASSVTGLSYEQYF. V and J are TRBV10-2 and TRBJ2-7, with a weak D call TRBD1 (5 bases). The ends were cut back, 4 bases at V and 0 bases at J, with 10 bases in the middle. This CDR3 is 14 amino acids long. Germline V gene sequence: CDR1 WSHSY, CDR2 SAAADI.

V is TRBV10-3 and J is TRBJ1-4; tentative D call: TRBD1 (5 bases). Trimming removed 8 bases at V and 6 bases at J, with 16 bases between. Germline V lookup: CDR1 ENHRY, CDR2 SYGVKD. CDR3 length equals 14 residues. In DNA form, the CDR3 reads TGTGCCATCGGGGACCCGGGCAGGGATGAAAAACTGTTTTTT. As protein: CAIGDPGRDEKLFF.